The next 10 T cell receptor beta chains were all read from a single sample in a study of vaccination and CD4 T cells after COVID-19. Which antigens these TCRs recognize remains unknown. Scientists ran DNA taken from cultured CD4+ T cells through the Oncomine TCR Beta short-read assay for sequencing. TCRdb re-derived calls from the PCR reads in MiXCR, one entry per CDR3 protein. The sample contains some 18,000 distinct CDR3 sequences, around 40% of which appear only once. Indicated treatment: roughly ten-day PBMC culture with coronavirus spike peptide pools or control peptides (ViraFEST assay). The sample here was CD4+ T cells from blood, cultured in vitro, taken after SARS-CoV-2 vaccination. The origin of the receptors is a human donor who had recovered from COVID-19.

The V call is TRBV20-1, the J call TRBJ1-6; TRBD1 matches at 8 bases. Germline V gives CDR1 DFQATT, CDR2 SNEGSKA (reference sequence). J gave up 4 bases and V 4 bases, and 12 bases lay outside the gene matches. The CDR3 is 17 amino acids. As DNA, the CDR3 is TGCAGTGCTACCCCGGGACAGGCGGCCCCTTATAATTCACCCCTCCACTTT. The encoded protein is CSATPGQAAPYNSPLHF.

The chain joins TRBV6-2 or TRBV6-3 to TRBJ2-7; D gene unclear. The germline V and J ends were trimmed by 2 bases and 2 bases, with 7 bases remaining between them. This CDR3 region has 13 residues. CDR1 MNHEY and CDR2 SVGEGT come from the germline V gene. The CDR3 nucleotides read TGTGCCAGCAGTTACGTGGTTCCCTACGAGCAGTACTTC. Amino acid sequence: CASSYVVPYEQYF.

V usage is TRBV6-5 and J usage is TRBJ1-6, with 7 bases lining up with TRBD1. The V and J ends lost 2 bases and 10 bases, in that order; junction bases with no gene match: 8. The CDR3 is made up of 15 amino acids. CDR1 and CDR2 from the germline V gene are MNHEY and SVGAGI. The CDR3 loop reads CASSYGYRGISPLHF. CDR3 nucleotides: TGTGCCAGCAGTTACGGTTACAGGGGCATCTCACCCCTCCACTTT.

The chain employs TRBV6-1 and TRBJ2-1; D remains ambiguous. Trimming shortened V by 9 bases and J by 4 bases, and 16 bases separated the two germline ends. Germline V gives CDR1 MNHNS, CDR2 SASEGT. The CDR3 has 14 residues. The CDR3 DNA is TGTGCCAGTAAATTTTTGGTTGGATACAATGAGCAGTTCTTC. Translating it yields CASKFLVGYNEQFF.

The chain couples TRBV10-2 to TRBJ1-1; D unresolved. The CDR3 sequence is 13 residues long. V gave up 4 bases and J gave up 0 bases, with 6 bases separating them. Germline CDR1 WSHSY, CDR2 SAAADI. CDR3 DNA sequence: TGCGCCAGCAGTGGTGGTGTGAACACTGAAGCTTTCTTT. This encodes CASSGGVNTEAFF.

The CDR3 coding sequence is TGCAGTGCTGACGCCGGGACTAGCGGGAGGGCGGACGAGCAGTACTTC. Translation: CSADAGTSGRADEQYF. This chain connects TRBV20-1 to TRBJ2-7, with 16 bases aligning to TRBD2. Trimming at V came to 5 bases and at J to 5 bases, leaving 9 bases not matched to a gene. Germline assignment: CDR1 DFQATT and CDR2 SNEGSKA (reference sequence). The CDR3 is 16 amino acids.

This clonotype occurred a few times. This chain joins TRBV7-2 and TRBJ2-5; no reliable D call. The V gene's germline CDR1 is SGHTA and CDR2 FQGNSA. CDR3 length: 14 residues. V was pared by 1 base and J by 2 bases, with 8 bases between. The CDR3 region has the DNA TGTGCCAGCAGCTTAGGGTTTAAACAAGAGACCCAGTACTTC. Protein sequence: CASSLGFKQETQYF. The full variable domain, completed using reference TRBV7-2 and TRBJ2-5, is GAGVSQSPSNKVTEKGKDVELRCDPISGHTALYWYRQSLGQGLEFLIYFQGNSAPDKSGLPSDRFSAERTGGSVSTLTIQRTQQEDSAVYLCASSLGFKQETQYFGPGTRLLVL.

The chain couples TRBV7-9 to TRBJ1-2, with TRBD1 matching 10 bases. The germline gives CDR1 SEHNR, CDR2 FQNEAQ (reference sequence). Trimming at V came to 5 bases and at J to 7 bases, leaving 4 bases not matched to a gene. CDR3 size: 13 residues. The chain's CDR3 is CASSERDRGGYTF. CDR3 in DNA: TGTGCCAGCAGCGAACGGGACAGGGGTGGCTACACCTTC.

The CDR3 sequence is CSALRTSGRATGELFF. CDR3 coding DNA: TGCAGTGCTCTAAGGACTAGCGGGAGGGCCACCGGGGAGCTGTTTTTT. The chain has TRBV20-1 and TRBJ2-2, with TRBD2 matching 15 bases. CDR3 length: 16 amino acids. The germline V gene encodes CDR1 DFQATT and CDR2 SNEGSKA (reference sequence). Trimming removed 5 bases from V and 4 bases from J; junction bases left unmatched: 5.

The genes are TRBV19 and TRBJ1-5; D is undetermined. The germline CDR1 and CDR2 sequences are LNHDA and SQIVND (reference sequence). The CDR3 sequence is 12 residues long. Trimming took off 7 bases at V and 11 bases at J, with 15 bases between the two ends. For the CDR3, the DNA is TGTGCCAGTACCATCGGTTTTAGGGCCCAGCATTTT. This translates into CASTIGFRAQHF.